The present T cell receptor (beta chain) was sequenced within a study of T-cell memory formation after mild COVID-19. Germline lookup yields CDR1 SEHNR and CDR2 FQNEAQ (reference sequence). The germline V and J ends were trimmed by 1 base and 10 bases, with 11 bases remaining between them. CDR3 length equals 13 residues. TCRdb used MiXCR to reprocess the 5' RACE reads, holding one entry per CDR3 protein. The data show fewer than 450,000 distinct CDR3 sequences, around 20% seen once. The sequenced material came from PBMCs or a T cell subset sorted from them (not recorded which). The receptor comes from an adult woman who had mild COVID-19 (a few samples of this study predate the infection). Cell type and time point are not known. The chain couples TRBV7-9 to TRBJ2-1; the D is unclear. CDR3 sequence: CASSLGWMGEQFF. The CDR3, as DNA: TGTGCCAGCAGCTTAGGGTGGATGGGAGAGCAGTTCTTC. The full variable domain, rest sourced from reference TRBV7-9 and TRBJ2-1, is DTGVSQNPRHKITKRGQNVTFRCDPISEHNRLYWYRQTLGQGPEFLTYFQNEAQLEKSRLLSDRFSAERPKGSFSTLEIQRTEQGDSAMYLCASSLGWMGEQFFGPGTRLTVL.